This TCR beta chain was profiled in a study of early T cells in non-severe SARS-CoV-2 infection. Study overall: Chains from this unsorted whole-blood bulk RNA could not be paired.

V was cut by 1 base and J by 3 bases, with 7 bases left in between. This CDR3 is built from 14 residues. Germline V lookup: CDR1 DFQATT, CDR2 SNEGSKA (reference sequence). The TCR library protocol was used to attach unique molecular identifiers. These identifiers were attached to individual cDNA molecules. TCRdb analysed the 5' RACE reads with MiXCR anew, one entry per CDR3 protein. Of about 33,000 distinct CDR3 sequences in the sample, roughly 4.5% were seen once. The sample holds many counts of this clonotype. The TCR comes from an adult who was a healthcare worker with PCR-confirmed SARS-CoV-2 infection or an uninfected control (not recorded which). The chain joins TRBV20-1 to TRBJ1-6; no firm D call. Sequenced: whole blood. The CDR3 nucleotides are TGCAGTGCTAGAGCGACCATCTATAATTCACCCCTCCACTTT. It encodes CSARATIYNSPLHF.